This TCR beta chain emerged from a study of cytomegalovirus exposure and HLA in healthy donors. The CDR3 loop spans 15 amino acids. Germline V gene data show CDR1 as MNHNS and CDR2 as SASEGT. V was cut by 4 bases and J by 3 bases, with 12 bases left in between. Points from the study as a whole: According to a later analysis, TCR clusters from the first cohort tended to co-occur in the 120 or so validation repertoires. The authors listed some 160 TCR beta chains as cytomegalovirus-associated.

About this clone: Its cognate antigen is unknown.

Sequencing used immunoSEQ multiplex PCR; TCRdb keeps in-frame clones, though not all of them. The repertoire has about 73,000 clones, about 90% of them found once; the top ten carry 3% to 4%. The source material was PBMCs. This TCR was sampled from a young woman in good health and CMV-seropositive. The gene calls are TRBV6-1 and TRBJ2-2; D perhaps matches TRBD1 (6 bases). The CDR3 DNA reads TGTGCCAGCAGTGTTTCAGGGGCCCACACCGGGGAGCTGTTTTTT. This encodes CASSVSGAHTGELFF.